This TCR beta chain emerged from a study of a mutant IDH1 vaccine in newly diagnosed glioma. Across the study: Most had both radiotherapy and temozolomide beforehand; others had only one. Findings of the study overall: Detectable vaccine-induced immune responses arose in 80% to 95% of patients.

This clone has just one count. Its target is unknown. Germline values: CDR1 MGHDK, CDR2 SYGVNS. This CDR3 is built from 14 residues. Between the trimmed V and J ends, which lost 0 bases and 4 bases, there was a span of 10 bases. Only in-frame clones appear in the TCRdb table, and some are missing; sequencing was by immunoSEQ multiplex PCR. The sample shows 70,000 or so clones, 80% to 90% of them seen only once. Time point denoted: baseline, week 1 (first vaccination visit). The sample's treatment: pre-vaccination baseline after standard-of-care therapy. Each donor presented with a new WHO grade 3 or 4 astrocytoma that tested IDH1-mutant and showed ATRX loss.

This sequence was found in a woman between 18 and 29 years old with glioma. Some clones in this sample may be carry-over from other donors' samples. The chain carries TRBV25-1 and TRBJ2-7; possibly TRBD1 for D (5 bases). Sequencing used peripheral blood mononuclear cells (PBMCs), obtained from a glioma patient treated with radiotherapy, temozolomide or both. The CDR3 DNA follows: TGTGCCAGCAGTGAATATAGGGGAAAATACGAGCAGTACTTC. The encoded protein is CASSEYRGKYEQYF.